The 26 T cell receptor beta chains below all came from one sample that was sequenced in a study of identical twins. TCRdb reprocessed the 5' RACE reads via MiXCR and lists one record per CDR3 protein. The sample lists hundreds of thousands of distinct CDR3 sequences, around 20% occurring once. These same records also appear under a second study, on T cells expressing NK-cell markers.

Sequenced sample: PBMCs. The receptors were sampled from a woman under 30 in good health.

The chain recombines TRBV6-5 with TRBJ2-3; TRBD2 matches at 9 bases. This CDR3 has 16 residues. V gave up 4 bases and J gave up 0 bases; unmatched junction bases: 5. Germline CDR1 and CDR2: MNHEY and SVGAGI. CDR3 in DNA: TGTGCCAGCAGTTCCCTAGCGGGAACAAGCACAGATACGCAGTATTTT. It specifies CASSSLAGTSTDTQYF.

This sequence joins TRBV6-2 or TRBV6-3 and TRBJ2-2; D is unclear. Germline assignment: CDR1 MNHEY and CDR2 SVGEGT. Between the trimmed V and J ends, which lost 2 bases and 4 bases, there was a span of 8 bases. There are 14 residues in the CDR3. This chain's CDR3 is CASSYVPTTGELFF. CDR3 nucleotide sequence: TGTGCCAGCAGTTACGTTCCTACCACCGGGGAGCTGTTTTTT.

This chain connects TRBV11-2 to TRBJ1-5, with D hard to call. The CDR3 consists of 15 residues. Trimming took off 2 bases at V and 6 bases at J, with 14 bases between the two ends. The V gene's germline CDR1 is SGHAT and CDR2 FQNNGV. The DNA for the CDR3 is TGTGCCAGCAGCTTACTGTCAGGAGATGGTCAGCCCCAGCATTTT. As protein: CASSLLSGDGQPQHF.

The chain carries TRBV12-3 or TRBV12-4 and TRBJ1-1, with D unclear. This CDR3 comprises 13 residues. V gave up 4 bases and J gave up 11 bases, with 17 bases separating them. CDR3 DNA sequence: TGTGCCAGCAGTTCAGAAAACCAAATGGAGGCTTTCTTT. Translation: CASSSENQMEAFF.

This clonotype was detected only a few times. The V and J genes are TRBV12-3 or TRBV12-4 and TRBJ2-5; D is possibly TRBD1 (6 bases). There are 15 residues in the CDR3. Trimming cost V 3 bases and J 2 bases, with 13 bases left between them. CDR3 amino acids: CASSFRGIWQETQYF. In DNA, the CDR3 is TGTGCCAGCAGTTTTAGGGGGATCTGGCAAGAGACCCAGTACTTC.

This clonotype came up many times. This chain joins TRBV12-3 or TRBV12-4 and TRBJ2-1; D remains ambiguous. V lost 4 bases to trimming and J lost 8 bases, with 3 bases between them. The CDR3 covers 10 residues. The chain's CDR3 is CASSYHEQFF. In nucleotides, the CDR3 is TGTGCCAGCAGTTACCATGAGCAGTTCTTC.

CDR3 protein: CASSLAGGHEQFF. Here the CDR3 DNA reads TGTGCCAGCAGCTTAGCTGGAGGGCACGAGCAGTTCTTC. J is TRBJ2-1 and V is TRBV7-9, with D maybe TRBD2 (6 bases). The V gene's germline CDR1 is SEHNR and CDR2 FQNEAQ (reference sequence). This CDR3 has 13 residues. V was pared by 0 bases and J by 10 bases, with 10 bases between. The full variable domain, with the rest looked up from reference TRBV7-9 and TRBJ2-1, is DTGVSQNPRHKITKRGQNVTFRCDPISEHNRLYWYRQTLGQGPEFLTYFQNEAQLEKSRLLSDRFSAERPKGSFSTLEIQRTEQGDSAMYLCASSLAGGHEQFFGPGTRLTVL.

The chain employs TRBV5-1 and TRBJ2-3; 7 bases are shared with TRBD1. The CDR3 covers 14 residues. Trimming at V came to 2 bases and at J to 4 bases, leaving 4 bases not matched to a gene. Germline values: CDR1 SGHRS, CDR2 YFSETQ. CDR3 protein: CASSFTGDPDTQYF. CDR3 coding DNA: TGCGCCAGCAGCTTCACAGGGGATCCAGATACGCAGTATTTT.

The chain carries TRBV10-2 and TRBJ2-3; 10 bases are a match to TRBD2. Germline V lookup: CDR1 WSHSY, CDR2 SAAADI. V lost 6 bases to trimming and J lost 0 bases; unmatched junction nucleotides: 9. The CDR3 is 17 amino acids. The CDR3 protein is CASRGKSGGVSTDTQYF. The CDR3 bases are TGCGCCAGCAGAGGGAAGAGCGGGGGGGTTAGCACAGATACGCAGTATTTT.

The chain couples TRBV9 to TRBJ1-3; TRBD1 might be the D (5 bases). The germline gives CDR1 SGDLS, CDR2 YYNGEE. The CDR3 is made up of 16 amino acids. V was cut by 0 bases and J by 4 bases, with 14 bases left in between. The CDR3 loop reads CASSVGTTQGGNTIYF. The CDR3 nucleotides read TGTGCCAGCAGCGTAGGGACAACTCAAGGAGGAAACACCATATATTTT.

This chain links TRBV18 with TRBJ2-7; 11 bases are shared with TRBD1. The V segment lost 1 base and the J segment 2 bases; nucleotides outside the gene matches: 1. Germline V gene data show CDR1 as KGHSH and CDR2 as LQKENI. The CDR3 consists of 15 residues. CDR3 residues: CASSPRGQGAYEQYF. CDR3 sequence (DNA): TGTGCCAGCTCACCACGGGGACAGGGGGCCTACGAGCAGTACTTC.

This clonotype was seen a few times. This chain connects TRBV4-2 to TRBJ2-7; the D gene is possibly TRBD1 (6 bases). Germline assignment: CDR1 LGHNA and CDR2 YNFKEQ. This CDR3 is 15 amino acids long. The ends were cut back, 2 bases at V and 5 bases at J, with 16 bases in the middle. The CDR3 bases are TGTGCCAGCAGCCAAAGGGACAAGGGCATGGACGAGCAGTACTTC. As protein: CASSQRDKGMDEQYF.

V usage is TRBV3-1 and J usage is TRBJ2-1, with D possibly being TRBD1 or TRBD2 (6 bases each). CDR3 length equals 17 residues. The germline V gene has CDR1 LGHDT and CDR2 YNNKEL (reference sequence). With 3 bases removed from V and 7 bases from J, the gap between germline ends came to 22 bases. In DNA form, the CDR3 reads TGTGCCAGCAGCCATGAAGGAGGGGGTCGAGTTTGGAATGAGCAGTTCTTC. Its protein is CASSHEGGGRVWNEQFF.

V is TRBV12-3 or TRBV12-4 and J is TRBJ1-1; 10 nucleotides line up with TRBD1. CDR3 length: 13 residues. V trimming: 8 bases; J trimming: 11 bases; junction bases outside the gene matches: 11. This CDR3 is CASCYRTGQGAFF. The CDR3 DNA reads as TGTGCCAGCTGCTACCGGACGGGACAGGGGGCTTTCTTT.

Only a few counts were recorded for this clonotype. This chain uses TRBV25-1 with TRBJ1-1; D not certain. This CDR3 has 11 residues. Germline V CDR1 and CDR2: MGHDK, SYGVNS. The V and J ends lost 7 bases and 7 bases respectively, with 10 bases between them. CDR3 sequence reads: CASTSLHEAFF. The CDR3 DNA sequence: TGTGCCAGCACCTCGTTACATGAAGCTTTCTTT.

The chain employs TRBV20-1 and TRBJ2-3; D not resolved. Between the trimmed V and J ends, which lost 6 bases and 0 bases, there was a span of 13 bases. The germline gives CDR1 DFQATT, CDR2 SNEGSKA (reference sequence). This CDR3 comprises 14 residues. The DNA of the CDR3 is TGCAGTGCAAAACTGACAAGAAGCACAGATACGCAGTATTTT. Protein product: CSAKLTRSTDTQYF.

J is TRBJ2-3 and V is TRBV9, with a tentative D call TRBD2 (6 bases). The V gene's germline CDR1 is SGDLS and CDR2 YYNGEE. The CDR3 spans 16 residues. V was pared by 0 bases and J by 2 bases, with 13 bases between. The CDR3 reads CASSVDGGEYTDTQYF. In nucleotides, the CDR3 is TGTGCCAGCAGCGTAGATGGAGGGGAGTACACAGATACGCAGTATTTT.

This clonotype was counted ten times or more. This chain links TRBV6-5 with TRBJ2-2; D gene unclear. V was clipped by 2 bases and J by 8 bases, with 6 bases between them. The CDR3 has 12 amino acids. The germline CDR1 and CDR2 sequences are MNHEY and SVGAGI. The DNA for the CDR3 is TGTGCCAGCAGTTACCTGCGGGGGGAGCTGTTTTTT. The encoded protein is CASSYLRGELFF.

This clonotype showed up just a few times. The CDR3 bases are TGTGCCAGCAGTTTATCCAGTTATGGCTACACCTTC. Encoded protein: CASSLSSYGYTF. The genes are TRBV12-3 or TRBV12-4 and TRBJ1-2; D gene uncertain. The V end lost 2 bases, the J end lost 5 bases, and 6 bases lay between the germline ends. This CDR3 has 12 residues.

In DNA form, the CDR3 reads TGCAGTGCTAGAGAAGGGAACTACGAGCAGTACTTC. As protein: CSAREGNYEQYF. The V call is TRBV20-1, the J call TRBJ2-7; the D is unclear. Germline CDR1 reads DFQATT; CDR2 reads SNEGSKA (reference sequence). V was clipped by 0 bases and J by 3 bases, with 6 bases between them. The CDR3 contains 12 residues.

V usage is TRBV7-2 and J usage is TRBJ2-3; D is ambiguous. The CDR3 runs to 15 residues. Germline V CDR1 and CDR2: SGHTA, FQGNSA. Trimming removed 5 bases from V and 1 base from J, with 13 bases in between. CDR3 in amino acids: CASSPVIRGTDTQYF. CDR3 DNA: TGTGCCAGCAGCCCAGTGATTCGGGGCACAGATACGCAGTATTTT.

V gene TRBV6-1 combines with J gene TRBJ2-3, with D unclear. V was shortened by 5 bases and J by 0 bases, with 9 bases between the two germline ends. This CDR3 has 14 amino acids. Germline CDR1 reads MNHNS; CDR2 reads SASEGT. This chain's CDR3 is CASSPPLSTDTQYF. The CDR3 coding sequence is TGTGCCAGCAGTCCCCCGTTAAGCACAGATACGCAGTATTTT.

This clonotype occurred a few times. The CDR3 bases are TGCAGTGCTAGGTTCATCGGGGGCTCCTACAATGAGCAGTTCTTC. Protein: CSARFIGGSYNEQFF. The chain links TRBV20-1 to TRBJ2-1; D perhaps matches TRBD2 (6 bases). CDR3 length equals 15 residues. Trimming stripped 3 bases from V and 0 bases from J, with 12 bases between. Germline assignment: CDR1 DFQATT and CDR2 SNEGSKA (reference sequence).

Only a few counts were recorded for this clonotype. The chain couples TRBV12-3 or TRBV12-4 to TRBJ1-1; tentative D call: TRBD1 (5 bases). Trimming took off 3 bases at V and 7 bases at J, with 9 bases between the two ends. The CDR3 has 12 amino acids. The DNA for the CDR3 is TGTGCCAGCAGTTTCTCGACAGATGAAGCTTTCTTT. Translated: CASSFSTDEAFF.

This clonotype was counted between two and nine times. This chain links TRBV5-6 with TRBJ2-2, with unresolved D. Trimming took off 3 bases at V and 1 base at J, with 10 bases between the two ends. The CDR3 runs 15 residues. The V gene's germline CDR1 is SGHDT and CDR2 YYEEEE. The CDR3: CASSSPYVNTGELFF. Here the CDR3 DNA reads TGTGCCAGCAGCTCCCCGTACGTGAACACCGGGGAGCTGTTTTTT. The full variable domain, with the rest looked up from reference TRBV5-6 and TRBJ2-2, is DAGVTQSPTHLIKTRGQQVTLRCSPKSGHDTVSWYQQALGQGPQFIFQYYEEEERQRGNFPDRFSGHQFPNYSSELNVNALLLGDSALYLCASSSPYVNTGELFFGEGSRLTVL.

V is TRBV20-1 and J is TRBJ2-5; a possible D gene is TRBD1 (6 bases). CDR1 is DFQATT, CDR2 SNEGSKA, per germline (reference sequence). The V and J ends lost 6 bases and 1 base respectively, with 9 bases between them. The CDR3 covers 12 residues. DNA of the CDR3: TGCAGTGCCGGACAGCGCCAAGAGACCCAGTACTTC. Residues: CSAGQRQETQYF.